This TCR beta chain came from a study of neurological immune-mediated disorders. TCRdb used MiXCR to reprocess the 5' RACE reads, holding one entry per CDR3 protein. This table has about 55,000 distinct CDR3 sequences, approximately 3.9% appearing once. With 0 bases removed from V and 1 base from J, the gap between germline ends came to 9 bases. The germline V gene encodes CDR1 MGHRA and CDR2 YSYEKL. CDR3 length equals 15 residues. This TCR derives from a man aged 25-45 years with multiple sclerosis. The genes are TRBV4-1 and TRBJ1-1; D is perhaps TRBD1 (5 bases). Sequencing input: PBMCs. CDR3 loop: CASSQETGTNTEAFF. DNA of the CDR3: TGCGCCAGCAGCCAAGAAACAGGTACGAACACTGAAGCTTTCTTT.